This T cell receptor beta chain was identified during a study of blood T cell repertoires in COVID-19. This CDR3 comprises 15 residues. Per germline, CDR1 SGHNT and CDR2 YYREEE (reference sequence). After removal of 0 bases from V and 2 bases from J, the junction contained 3 bases not matched to a gene. In the case of this clone: The same CDR3 can be traced to other DNA sequences in this sample.

Libraries were prepared by immunoSEQ multiplex PCR; TCRdb keeps only in-frame clonotypes and omits some of them. The data show some 240,000 clones, with 82% seen just once and roughly 12% held by the top ten. The chain joins TRBV5-4 to TRBJ2-7; 9 bases are shared with TRBD1. The TCR originated in a woman in her sixties or seventies with active or convalescent COVID-19. The source material was peripheral blood. Here the CDR3 DNA reads TGTGCCAGCAGCTTGGGTCGGGACAGGGCCTACGAGCAGTACTTC. Translation: CASSLGRDRAYEQYF.